A selection of T cell receptor beta chains follows, all from one sample in a study of T-cell reconstitution after alpha-beta-depleted transplantation in children. A single record per CDR3 protein comes from TCRdb applying MiXCR to the PCR reads. This sample has 180,000 or so distinct CDR3 sequences, with about 6% found just once. Sequenced here: PBMCs, sampled before TCRalphabeta/CD19-depleted stem cell transplant. All receptors come from a girl less than two years old with combined immunodeficiency, due to receive a stem cell transplant. The CDR3 runs from the conserved cysteine through the conserved F or W. A D gene is named only where the DNA matches it firmly. Some rows have no size entry. The others give once, few or many, or a class for an expanded clone.

abundance: few
j_gene: TRBJ2-5
v_gene: TRBV6-1
len: 15
d_gene: NA
CDR3nt: TGTGCCAGCAGTGAAGGACCCCCCATCGAAGAGACCCAGTACTTC
CDR3aa: CASSEGPPIEETQYF

abundance: many
j_gene: TRBJ2-1
v_gene: TRBV9
len: 11
d_gene: NA
CDR3nt: TGTGCCAGCAGCTACACGGATGAGCAGTTCTTC
CDR3aa: CASSYTDEQFF

abundance: NA
j_gene: TRBJ1-2
v_gene: TRBV12-3/TRBV12-4
len: 14
d_gene: NA
CDR3nt: TGTGCCAGCACCCCCACCCGGTTTAACTATGGCTACACCTTC
CDR3aa: CASTPTRFNYGYTF

abundance: many
j_gene: TRBJ1-2
v_gene: TRBV12-3/TRBV12-4
len: 14
d_gene: NA
CDR3nt: TGTGCCAGCAGTTTTGGCGCCCTTGGCTATGGCTACACCTTC
CDR3aa: CASSFGALGYGYTF

abundance: few
j_gene: TRBJ2-1
v_gene: TRBV4-2
len: 18
d_gene: TRBD2
CDR3nt: TGTGCCAGCAGCCAAGATTTAGCGGGGGGCCTCCCCTACAATGAGCAGTTCTTC
CDR3aa: CASSQDLAGGLPYNEQFF

abundance: many
j_gene: TRBJ1-1
v_gene: TRBV6-5
len: 16
d_gene: TRBD1
CDR3nt: TGTGCCAGCAAAGCGAACAGGGGAGGGTTGAACACTGAAGCTTTCTTT
CDR3aa: CASKANRGGLNTEAFF

abundance: few
j_gene: TRBJ2-4
v_gene: TRBV7-6
len: 14
d_gene: NA
CDR3nt: TGTGCCAGCAGCCTTTACACCCATATGGACCCCCGGTACTTC
CDR3aa: CASSLYTHMDPRYF

abundance: few
j_gene: TRBJ2-7
v_gene: TRBV28
len: 17
d_gene: TRBD2
CDR3nt: TGTGCCAGCAGTGAACCGGGACTAGCGGGAGAGTTCTACGAGCAGTACTTC
CDR3aa: CASSEPGLAGEFYEQYF

abundance: NA
j_gene: TRBJ2-5
v_gene: TRBV30
len: 16
d_gene: TRBD2
CDR3nt: TGTGCCTGGAGTGTATTCCGCGGGGGGTACCAAGAGACCCAGTACTTC
CDR3aa: CAWSVFRGGYQETQYF

abundance: many
j_gene: TRBJ2-5
v_gene: TRBV10-3
len: 17
d_gene: TRBD2
CDR3nt: TGTGCCATCAGTGACACGACTGCGGGGGGCCCGGACGAGACCCAGTACTTC
CDR3aa: CAISDTTAGGPDETQYF

abundance: few
j_gene: TRBJ2-3
v_gene: TRBV10-3
len: 19
d_gene: TRBD2
CDR3nt: TGTGCCATCAGTGAGGGGACTAGCGGGAGATGGACTAGCACAGATACGCAGTATTTT
CDR3aa: CAISEGTSGRWTSTDTQYF

abundance: many
j_gene: TRBJ2-5
v_gene: TRBV15
len: 13
d_gene: TRBD1
CDR3nt: TGTGCCACCAGACCGGGACAGGGAGAGACCCAGTACTTC
CDR3aa: CATRPGQGETQYF

abundance: many
j_gene: TRBJ1-2
v_gene: TRBV10-2
len: 13
d_gene: NA
CDR3nt: TGCGCCAGCAATCCACAGGTTAACTATGGCTACACCTTC
CDR3aa: CASNPQVNYGYTF

abundance: few
j_gene: TRBJ2-3
v_gene: TRBV29-1
len: 19
d_gene: TRBD1
CDR3nt: TGCAGCGTTCGGGACAGGGGGCGTAAAGAGACGCTTTTCACAGATACGCAGTATTTT
CDR3aa: CSVRDRGRKETLFTDTQYF

abundance: many
j_gene: TRBJ2-1
v_gene: TRBV29-1
len: 16
d_gene: NA
CDR3nt: TGCAGCGTCGGGGCCCAGACTAGTAGTCCTTACAATGAGCAGTTCTTC
CDR3aa: CSVGAQTSSPYNEQFF

abundance: many
j_gene: TRBJ2-2
v_gene: TRBV29-1
len: 14
d_gene: NA
CDR3nt: TGCAGCGTTGAAGTTCAGGGTCCCACCGGGGAGCTGTTTTTT
CDR3aa: CSVEVQGPTGELFF

abundance: NA
j_gene: TRBJ2-1
v_gene: TRBV6-5
len: 13
d_gene: NA
CDR3nt: TGTGCCAGCAGGGCAGGGTCCAGCCATGAGCAGTTCTTC
CDR3aa: CASRAGSSHEQFF

abundance: few
j_gene: TRBJ1-6
v_gene: TRBV5-1
len: 18
d_gene: TRBD1
CDR3nt: TGCGCCAGCAGCTTGGACAAAAACACAGGGGCCTATAATTCACCCCTCCACTTT
CDR3aa: CASSLDKNTGAYNSPLHF

abundance: many
j_gene: TRBJ2-3
v_gene: TRBV29-1
len: 13
d_gene: TRBD2
CDR3nt: TGCAGCGCTAAGCGGGGATTCACAGATACGCAGTATTTT
CDR3aa: CSAKRGFTDTQYF

abundance: many
j_gene: TRBJ2-7
v_gene: TRBV27
len: 15
d_gene: NA
CDR3nt: TGTGCCAGCAGTTTTGGGCTAGGAGTTACCTACGAGCAGTACTTC
CDR3aa: CASSFGLGVTYEQYF

abundance: many
j_gene: TRBJ2-7
v_gene: TRBV20-1
len: 12
d_gene: TRBD1
CDR3nt: TGCAGTGCTTGCGACAGGGGCCACGAGCAGTACTTC
CDR3aa: CSACDRGHEQYF

abundance: many
j_gene: TRBJ1-2
v_gene: TRBV12-3/TRBV12-4
len: 12
d_gene: NA
CDR3nt: TGTGCCAGCAGCCCCCGGGGGTCTGGCTACACCTTC
CDR3aa: CASSPRGSGYTF

abundance: NA
j_gene: TRBJ2-7
v_gene: TRBV4-1
len: 15
d_gene: NA
CDR3nt: TGCGCCAGCAGCCAACCCCCGTCGGGGGCCTACGAGCAGTACTTC
CDR3aa: CASSQPPSGAYEQYF

abundance: NA
j_gene: TRBJ2-7
v_gene: TRBV11-1
len: 18
d_gene: TRBD1
CDR3nt: TGTGCCAGCAGCCCGGGACAGGTCGTCACCCGAAGCTCCTACGAGCAGTACTTC
CDR3aa: CASSPGQVVTRSSYEQYF

abundance: many
j_gene: TRBJ2-1
v_gene: TRBV28
len: 16
d_gene: TRBD2
CDR3nt: TGTGCCAGCAGTCTTGAAGGACTAGCGGGAGGCAATGAGCAGTTCTTC
CDR3aa: CASSLEGLAGGNEQFF

abundance: few
j_gene: TRBJ1-4
v_gene: TRBV19
len: 15
d_gene: NA
CDR3nt: TGTGCCAGTAGTAAAGGGGTCGGGACTAATGAAAAACTGTTTTTT
CDR3aa: CASSKGVGTNEKLFF

abundance: many
j_gene: TRBJ2-7
v_gene: TRBV7-8
len: 14
d_gene: NA
CDR3nt: TGTGCCAGCAGCTTAGGGGGCTGGACCTACGAGCAGTACTTC
CDR3aa: CASSLGGWTYEQYF

abundance: many
j_gene: TRBJ2-1
v_gene: TRBV27
len: 15
d_gene: TRBD1
CDR3nt: TGTGCCAGCAGCCTCGGGACAGGGGCTTACAATGAGCAGTTCTTC
CDR3aa: CASSLGTGAYNEQFF

abundance: many
j_gene: TRBJ2-3
v_gene: TRBV18
len: 15
d_gene: NA
CDR3nt: TGTGCCAGCTCACCAGCGGGCGCTAGCACAGATACGCAGTATTTT
CDR3aa: CASSPAGASTDTQYF

abundance: many
j_gene: TRBJ2-1
v_gene: TRBV12-3/TRBV12-4
len: 13
d_gene: NA
CDR3nt: TGTGCCAGCAGTCAACTAGCTGGCTATGAGCAGTTCTTC
CDR3aa: CASSQLAGYEQFF

abundance: many
j_gene: TRBJ2-3
v_gene: TRBV13
len: 15
d_gene: NA
CDR3nt: TGTGCCAGCAGCTTAGGCCGAGGGGGCACAGATACGCAGTATTTT
CDR3aa: CASSLGRGGTDTQYF

abundance: many
j_gene: TRBJ2-1
v_gene: TRBV7-6
len: 16
d_gene: TRBD2
CDR3nt: TGTGCCAGCAGCTTAGCGATGGGGGGGGGCTACAATGAGCAGTTCTTC
CDR3aa: CASSLAMGGGYNEQFF

abundance: NA
j_gene: TRBJ2-5
v_gene: TRBV6-2/TRBV6-3
len: 16
d_gene: NA
CDR3nt: TGTGCCAGCAGTTACCGACGGACGGATTTTCAAGAGACCCAGTACTTC
CDR3aa: CASSYRRTDFQETQYF

abundance: many
j_gene: TRBJ2-7
v_gene: TRBV12-3/TRBV12-4
len: 14
d_gene: NA
CDR3nt: TGTGCCAGCAGTTTGAGGGACACATACTACGAGCAGTACTTC
CDR3aa: CASSLRDTYYEQYF

abundance: NA
j_gene: TRBJ2-1
v_gene: TRBV20-1
len: 17
d_gene: NA
CDR3nt: TGCAGTCAATCAGACGGGAGAGGCCATAGATTATACAATGAGCAGTTCTTC
CDR3aa: CSQSDGRGHRLYNEQFF

abundance: many
j_gene: TRBJ2-7
v_gene: TRBV4-2
len: 15
d_gene: TRBD2
CDR3nt: TGTGCCAGCAGCCCAGTCCCAGCGGGAATGAACGAGCAGTACTTC
CDR3aa: CASSPVPAGMNEQYF

abundance: many
j_gene: TRBJ2-6
v_gene: TRBV20-1
len: 15
d_gene: NA
CDR3nt: TGCAGTGCTAGGAAGGGTGTCTCTGGGGCCAACGTCCTGACTTTC
CDR3aa: CSARKGVSGANVLTF

abundance: many
j_gene: TRBJ2-7
v_gene: TRBV5-1
len: 16
d_gene: TRBD1
CDR3nt: TGCGCCAGCAGCTTGTCCCCGGGACAGGGGGACTACGAGCAGTACTTC
CDR3aa: CASSLSPGQGDYEQYF

abundance: many
j_gene: TRBJ2-2
v_gene: TRBV11-3
len: 13
d_gene: NA
CDR3nt: TGTGCCAGCAGCTTAGGGTTCACCGGGGAGCTGTTTTTT
CDR3aa: CASSLGFTGELFF

abundance: many
j_gene: TRBJ2-1
v_gene: TRBV5-1
len: 22
d_gene: NA
CDR3nt: TGCGCCAGCAGCTTGGAGCCGAGCCGAGGGGACTTAACGGAGAGCTCCTACAATGAGCAGTTCTTC
CDR3aa: CASSLEPSRGDLTESSYNEQFF

abundance: NA
j_gene: TRBJ1-1
v_gene: TRBV2
len: 17
d_gene: TRBD1
CDR3nt: TGTACCAGCTGTTTACTGGGGGACAGGGCGGTGAGCACTGAAGCTTTCTTT
CDR3aa: CTSCLLGDRAVSTEAFF

abundance: many
j_gene: TRBJ2-2
v_gene: TRBV20-1
len: 14
d_gene: NA
CDR3nt: TGCAGTGCTAGAGATGGCACAAACACCGGGGAGCTGTTTTTT
CDR3aa: CSARDGTNTGELFF

abundance: many
j_gene: TRBJ2-7
v_gene: TRBV5-1
len: 14
d_gene: NA
CDR3nt: TGCGCCAGCATCCCGGCAGCCCCCTCCTACGAGCAGTACTTC
CDR3aa: CASIPAAPSYEQYF

abundance: NA
j_gene: TRBJ2-2
v_gene: TRBV7-6
len: 17
d_gene: NA
CDR3nt: TGTGCCAGCAGCTTACTTCAAGGGGAAGGTGGCACCGGGGAGCTGTTTTTT
CDR3aa: CASSLLQGEGGTGELFF

abundance: many
j_gene: TRBJ2-3
v_gene: TRBV27
len: 13
d_gene: NA
CDR3nt: TGTGCCAGCAGTTATCTAAGGGCAGATACGCAGTATTTT
CDR3aa: CASSYLRADTQYF

abundance: many
j_gene: TRBJ2-3
v_gene: TRBV24-1
len: 14
d_gene: TRBD2
CDR3nt: TGTGCCACCAGAAAAGCGGGGGGTCTGGATACGCAGTATTTT
CDR3aa: CATRKAGGLDTQYF

abundance: many
j_gene: TRBJ2-7
v_gene: TRBV6-5
len: 15
d_gene: NA
CDR3nt: TGTGCCAGCAGTTACGCGACCGGGACAAGCTACGAGCAGTACTTC
CDR3aa: CASSYATGTSYEQYF

abundance: NA
j_gene: TRBJ1-4
v_gene: TRBV6-5
len: 14
d_gene: NA
CDR3nt: TGTGCCAGCAGTTACTCGTCACTGCGTGAAAAACTGTTTTTT
CDR3aa: CASSYSSLREKLFF

abundance: few
j_gene: TRBJ2-4
v_gene: TRBV12-3/TRBV12-4
len: 16
d_gene: TRBD2
CDR3nt: TGTGCCAGCAGAACCGGACTAGCGCGAAGGAAAAACATTCAGTACTTC
CDR3aa: CASRTGLARRKNIQYF

abundance: few
j_gene: TRBJ1-2
v_gene: TRBV15
len: 13
d_gene: NA
CDR3nt: TGTGCCACCAGGAATCAGGGGAGCTATGGCTACACCTTC
CDR3aa: CATRNQGSYGYTF

abundance: many
j_gene: TRBJ1-1
v_gene: TRBV14
len: 13
d_gene: NA
CDR3nt: TGTGCCAGCAGCCAAGCACCGGGAGCGGGAGCTTTCTTT
CDR3aa: CASSQAPGAGAFF